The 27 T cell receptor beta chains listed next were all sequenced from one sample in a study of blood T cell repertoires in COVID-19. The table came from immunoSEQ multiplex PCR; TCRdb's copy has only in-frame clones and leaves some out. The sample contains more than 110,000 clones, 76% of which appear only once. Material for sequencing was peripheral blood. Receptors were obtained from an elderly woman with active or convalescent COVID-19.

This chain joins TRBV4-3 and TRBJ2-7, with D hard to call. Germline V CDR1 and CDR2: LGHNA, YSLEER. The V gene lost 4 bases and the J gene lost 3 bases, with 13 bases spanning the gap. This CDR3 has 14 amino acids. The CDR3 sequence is CASSLQAWFYEQYF. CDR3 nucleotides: TGCGCCAGCAGCCTCCAGGCGTGGTTCTACGAGCAGTACTTC.

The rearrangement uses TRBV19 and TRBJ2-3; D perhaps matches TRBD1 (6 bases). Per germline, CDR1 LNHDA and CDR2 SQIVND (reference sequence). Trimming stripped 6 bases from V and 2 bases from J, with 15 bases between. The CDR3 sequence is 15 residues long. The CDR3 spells CASSDRPLNTDTQYF. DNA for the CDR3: TGTGCCAGTAGCGACAGGCCACTAAACACAGATACGCAGTATTTT. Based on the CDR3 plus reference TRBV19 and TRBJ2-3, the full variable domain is DGGITQSPKYLFRKEGQNVTLSCEQNLNHDAMYWYRQDPGQGLRLIYYSQIVNDFQKGDIAEGYSVSREKKESFPLTVTSAQKNPTAFYLCASSDRPLNTDTQYFGPGTRLTVL.

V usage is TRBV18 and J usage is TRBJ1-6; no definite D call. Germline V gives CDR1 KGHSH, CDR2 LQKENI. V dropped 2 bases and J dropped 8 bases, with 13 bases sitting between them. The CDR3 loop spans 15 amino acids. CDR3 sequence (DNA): TGTGCCAGCTCACCATCTCAGGTTCCGGATTCACCCCTCCACTTT. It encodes CASSPSQVPDSPLHF.

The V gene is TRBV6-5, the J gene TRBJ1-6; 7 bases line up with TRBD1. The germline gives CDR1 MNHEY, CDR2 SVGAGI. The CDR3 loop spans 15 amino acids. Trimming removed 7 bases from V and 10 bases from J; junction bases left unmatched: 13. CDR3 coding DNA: TGTGCCAGCACCTCAAGGACAGGTTTAGGATCACCCCTCCACTTT. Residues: CASTSRTGLGSPLHF.

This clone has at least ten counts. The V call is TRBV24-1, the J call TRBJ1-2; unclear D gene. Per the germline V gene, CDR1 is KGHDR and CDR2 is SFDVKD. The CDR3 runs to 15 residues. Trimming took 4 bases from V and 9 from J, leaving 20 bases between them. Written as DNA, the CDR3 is TGTGCCACCAGTGAGCCGGGGTCAAGGGAGGCTAGCTACACCTTC. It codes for CATSEPGSREASYTF.

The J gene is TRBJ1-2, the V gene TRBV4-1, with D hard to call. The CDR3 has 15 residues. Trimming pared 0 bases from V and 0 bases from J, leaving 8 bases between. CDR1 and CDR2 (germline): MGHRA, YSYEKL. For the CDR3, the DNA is TGCGCCAGCAGCCAAGAATCATTTGCTAACTATGGCTACACCTTC. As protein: CASSQESFANYGYTF.

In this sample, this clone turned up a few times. The CDR3 reads CAASQGDAAGEKLFF. For the CDR3, the DNA is TGCGCCGCCTCACAAGGAGACGCCGCTGGAGAAAAACTGTTTTTT. The genes are TRBV4-1 and TRBJ1-4; D is unresolved. The germline gives CDR1 MGHRA, CDR2 YSYEKL. V lost 11 bases and J lost 8, with 24 bases in between. The CDR3 totals 15 residues.

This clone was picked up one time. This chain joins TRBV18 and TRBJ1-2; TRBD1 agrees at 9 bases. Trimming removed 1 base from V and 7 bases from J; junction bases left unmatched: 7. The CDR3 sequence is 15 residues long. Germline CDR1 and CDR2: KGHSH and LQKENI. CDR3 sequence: CASSPRQQGAAGYTF. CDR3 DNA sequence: TGTGCCAGCTCACCACGACAACAGGGGGCGGCTGGCTACACCTTC. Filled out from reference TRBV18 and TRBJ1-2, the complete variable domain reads NAGVMQNPRHLVRRRGQEARLRCSPMKGHSHVYWYRQLPEEGLKFMVYLQKENIIDESGMPKERFSAEFPKEGPSILRIQQVVRGDSAAYFCASSPRQQGAAGYTFGSGTRLTVV.

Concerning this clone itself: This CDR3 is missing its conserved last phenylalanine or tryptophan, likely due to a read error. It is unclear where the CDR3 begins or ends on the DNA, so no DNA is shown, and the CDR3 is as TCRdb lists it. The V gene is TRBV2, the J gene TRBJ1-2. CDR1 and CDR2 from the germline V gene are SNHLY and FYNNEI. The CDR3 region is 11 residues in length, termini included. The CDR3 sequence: CATGGGPATLI.

The CDR3 here is CASRAGDSGNTIYF. For the CDR3, the DNA is TGTGCCAGCCGGGCAGGGGATTCTGGAAACACCATATATTTT. The chain links TRBV2 to TRBJ1-3; D perhaps matches TRBD1 (6 bases). This CDR3 is 14 amino acids long. The germline V gene has CDR1 SNHLY and CDR2 FYNNEI. V was pared by 8 bases and J by 1 base, with 12 bases between.

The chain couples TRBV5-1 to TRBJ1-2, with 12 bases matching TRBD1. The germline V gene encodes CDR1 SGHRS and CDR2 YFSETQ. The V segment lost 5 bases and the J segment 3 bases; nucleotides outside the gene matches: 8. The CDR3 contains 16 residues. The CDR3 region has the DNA TGCGCCAGCAGTAGGGACAGGGGGCGCGATGACTATGGCTACACCTTC. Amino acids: CASSRDRGRDDYGYTF.

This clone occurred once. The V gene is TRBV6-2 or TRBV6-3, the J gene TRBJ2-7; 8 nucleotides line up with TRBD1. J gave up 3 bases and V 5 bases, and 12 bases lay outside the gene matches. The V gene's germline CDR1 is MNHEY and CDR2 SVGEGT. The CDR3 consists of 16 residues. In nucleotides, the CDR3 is TGTGCCAGCAGTAGGACAGGGCCCGCGTCGGGCTACGAGCAGTACTTC. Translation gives CASSRTGPASGYEQYF.

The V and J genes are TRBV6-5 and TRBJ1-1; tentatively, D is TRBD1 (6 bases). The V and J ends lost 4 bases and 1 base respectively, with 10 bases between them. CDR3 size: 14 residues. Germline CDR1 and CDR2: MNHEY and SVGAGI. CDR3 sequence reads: CASSFRGGNTEAFF. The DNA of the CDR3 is TGTGCCAGCAGTTTCCGAGGGGGGAACACTGAAGCTTTCTTT.

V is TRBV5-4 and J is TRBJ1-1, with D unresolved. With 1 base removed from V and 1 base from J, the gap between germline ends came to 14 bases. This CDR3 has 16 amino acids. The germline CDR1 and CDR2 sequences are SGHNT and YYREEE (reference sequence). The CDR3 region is CASSLFLGRKNTEAFF. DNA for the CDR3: TGTGCCAGCAGCTTGTTTCTCGGGAGAAAGAACACTGAAGCTTTCTTT. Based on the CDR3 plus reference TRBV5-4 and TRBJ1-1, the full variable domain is ETGVTQSPTHLIKTRGQQVTLRCSSQSGHNTVSWYQQALGQGPQFIFQYYREEENGRGNFPPRFSGLQFPNYSSELNVNALELDDSALYLCASSLFLGRKNTEAFFGQGTRLTVV.

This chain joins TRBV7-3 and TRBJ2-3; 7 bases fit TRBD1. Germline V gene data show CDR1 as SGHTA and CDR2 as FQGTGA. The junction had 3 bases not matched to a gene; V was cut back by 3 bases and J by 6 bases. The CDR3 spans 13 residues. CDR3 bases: TGTGCCAGCAGCTTGACAGGGTTGGATACGCAGTATTTT. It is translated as CASSLTGLDTQYF.

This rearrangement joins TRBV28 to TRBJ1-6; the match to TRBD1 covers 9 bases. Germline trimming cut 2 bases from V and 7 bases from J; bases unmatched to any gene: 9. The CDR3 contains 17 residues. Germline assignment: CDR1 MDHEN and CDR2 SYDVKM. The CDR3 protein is CASSLLRTGAFNSPLHF. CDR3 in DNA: TGTGCCAGCAGTTTACTGCGGACAGGGGCTTTCAATTCACCCCTCCACTTT.

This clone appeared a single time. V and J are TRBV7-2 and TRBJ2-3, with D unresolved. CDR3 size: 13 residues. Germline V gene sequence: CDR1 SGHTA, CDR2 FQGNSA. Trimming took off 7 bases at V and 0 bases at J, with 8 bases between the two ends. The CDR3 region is CASTPPSTDTQYF. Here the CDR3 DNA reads TGTGCCAGCACCCCCCCTAGCACAGATACGCAGTATTTT.

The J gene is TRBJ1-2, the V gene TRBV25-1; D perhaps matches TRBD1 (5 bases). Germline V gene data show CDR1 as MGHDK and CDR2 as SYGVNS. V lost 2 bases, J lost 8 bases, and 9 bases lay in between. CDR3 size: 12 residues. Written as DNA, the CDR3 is TGTGCCAGCAGTGAAGGGGCTAGAGGCTACACCTTC. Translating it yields CASSEGARGYTF.

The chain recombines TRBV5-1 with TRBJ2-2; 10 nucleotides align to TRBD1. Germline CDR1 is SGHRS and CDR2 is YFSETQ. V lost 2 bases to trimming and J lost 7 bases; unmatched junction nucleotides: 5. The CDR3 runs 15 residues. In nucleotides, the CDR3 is TGCGCCAGCAGCTTCGACAGGGGGCGTAGCGGGGAGCTGTTTTTT. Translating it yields CASSFDRGRSGELFF.

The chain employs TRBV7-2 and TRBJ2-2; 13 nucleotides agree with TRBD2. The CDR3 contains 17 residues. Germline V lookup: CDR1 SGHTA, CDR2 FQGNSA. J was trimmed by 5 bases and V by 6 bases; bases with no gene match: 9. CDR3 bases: TGTGCCAGCAGACGTACTAGCGGGGGGGCTTCGACCGGGGAGCTGTTTTTT. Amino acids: CASRRTSGGASTGELFF.

In DNA form, the CDR3 reads TGTGCCAGCAGCTTGGCCGGGACAGGGAACAATCAGCCCCAGCATTTT. This codes for CASSLAGTGNNQPQHF. V usage is TRBV5-8 and J usage is TRBJ1-5; 9 nucleotides match TRBD1. CDR1 and CDR2 (germline): SGHTS, YDEGEE. There are 16 residues in the CDR3. V trimming: 0 bases; J trimming: 3 bases; junction bases outside the gene matches: 4.

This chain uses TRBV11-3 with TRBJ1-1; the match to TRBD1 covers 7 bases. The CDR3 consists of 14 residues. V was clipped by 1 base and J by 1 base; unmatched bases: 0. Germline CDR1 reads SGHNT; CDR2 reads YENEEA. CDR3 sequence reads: CASSLGDRNTEAFF. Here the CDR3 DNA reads TGTGCCAGCAGCTTAGGGGACAGGAACACTGAAGCTTTCTTT. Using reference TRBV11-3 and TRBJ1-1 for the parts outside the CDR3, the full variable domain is EAGVVQSPRYKIIEKKQPVAFWCNPISGHNTLYWYLQNLGQGPELLIRYENEEAVDDSQLPKDRFSAERLKGVDSTLKIQPAELGDSAVYLCASSLGDRNTEAFFGQGTRLTVV.

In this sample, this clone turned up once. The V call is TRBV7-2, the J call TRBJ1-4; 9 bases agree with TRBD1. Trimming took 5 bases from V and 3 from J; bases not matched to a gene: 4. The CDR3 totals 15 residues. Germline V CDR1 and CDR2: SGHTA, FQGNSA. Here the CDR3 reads CASSPGQGSNEKLFF. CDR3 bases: TGTGCCAGCAGCCCCGGACAGGGGTCTAATGAAAAACTGTTTTTT.

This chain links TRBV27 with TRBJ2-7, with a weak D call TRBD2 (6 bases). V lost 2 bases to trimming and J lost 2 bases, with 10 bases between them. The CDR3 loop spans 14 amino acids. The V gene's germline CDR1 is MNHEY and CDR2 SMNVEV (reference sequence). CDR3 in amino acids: CASSLKAGAYEQYF. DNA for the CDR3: TGTGCCAGCAGTTTAAAAGCGGGTGCCTACGAGCAGTACTTC.

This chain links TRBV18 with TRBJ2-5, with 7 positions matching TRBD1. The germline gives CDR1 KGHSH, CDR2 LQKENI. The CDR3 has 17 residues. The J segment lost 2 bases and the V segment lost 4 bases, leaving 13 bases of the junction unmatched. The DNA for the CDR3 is TGTGCCAGCTCACTTTGGCCTCCGGGACAGAGACAAGAGACCCAGTACTTC. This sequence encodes CASSLWPPGQRQETQYF. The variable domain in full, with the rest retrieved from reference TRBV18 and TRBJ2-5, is NAGVMQNPRHLVRRRGQEARLRCSPMKGHSHVYWYRQLPEEGLKFMVYLQKENIIDESGMPKERFSAEFPKEGPSILRIQQVVRGDSAAYFCASSLWPPGQRQETQYFGPGTRLLVL.

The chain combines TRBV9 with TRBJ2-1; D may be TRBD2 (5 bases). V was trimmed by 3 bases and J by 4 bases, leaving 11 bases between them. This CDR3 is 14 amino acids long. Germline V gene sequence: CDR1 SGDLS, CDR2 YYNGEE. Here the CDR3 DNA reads TGTGCCAGCAGCGATCGAGGAGGATACAATGAGCAGTTCTTC. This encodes CASSDRGGYNEQFF. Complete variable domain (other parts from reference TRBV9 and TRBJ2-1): DSGVTQTPKHLITATGQRVTLRCSPRSGDLSVYWYQQSLDQGLQFLIQYYNGEERAKGNILERFSAQQFPDLHSELNLSSLELGDSALYFCASSDRGGYNEQFFGPGTRLTVL.

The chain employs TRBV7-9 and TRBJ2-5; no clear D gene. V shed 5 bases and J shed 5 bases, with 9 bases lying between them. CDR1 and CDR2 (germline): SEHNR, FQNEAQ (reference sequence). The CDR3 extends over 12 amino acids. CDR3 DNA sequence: TGTGCCAGCAGCCCAGTCTTGGAGACCCAGTACTTC. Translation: CASSPVLETQYF.